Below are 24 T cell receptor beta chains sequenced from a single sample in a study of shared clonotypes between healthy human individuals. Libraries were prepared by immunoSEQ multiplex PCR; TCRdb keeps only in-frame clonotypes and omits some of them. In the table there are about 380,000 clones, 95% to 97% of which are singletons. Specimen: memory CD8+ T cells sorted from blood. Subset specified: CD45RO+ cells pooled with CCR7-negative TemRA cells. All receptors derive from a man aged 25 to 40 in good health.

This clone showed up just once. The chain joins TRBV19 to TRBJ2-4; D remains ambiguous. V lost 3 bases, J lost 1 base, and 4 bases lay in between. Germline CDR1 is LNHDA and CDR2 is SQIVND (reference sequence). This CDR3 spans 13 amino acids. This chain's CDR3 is CASSMGAKNIQYF. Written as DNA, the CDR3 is TGTGCCAGTAGTATGGGGGCCAAAAACATTCAGTACTTC.

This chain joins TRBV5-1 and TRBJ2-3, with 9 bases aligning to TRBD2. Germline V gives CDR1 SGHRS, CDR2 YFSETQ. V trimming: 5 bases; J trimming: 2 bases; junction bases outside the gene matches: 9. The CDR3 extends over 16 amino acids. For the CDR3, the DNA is TGCGCCAGCAGTTTATTGACTAGCGGCCTCACAGATACGCAGTATTTT. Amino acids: CASSLLTSGLTDTQYF.

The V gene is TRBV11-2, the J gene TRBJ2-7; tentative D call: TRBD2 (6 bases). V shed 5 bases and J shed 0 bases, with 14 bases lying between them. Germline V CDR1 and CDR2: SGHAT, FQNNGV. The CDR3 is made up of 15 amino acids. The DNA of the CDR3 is TGTGCCAGCAGCCCCTCCCTTAGCGGCTCCTACGAGCAGTACTTC. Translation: CASSPSLSGSYEQYF.

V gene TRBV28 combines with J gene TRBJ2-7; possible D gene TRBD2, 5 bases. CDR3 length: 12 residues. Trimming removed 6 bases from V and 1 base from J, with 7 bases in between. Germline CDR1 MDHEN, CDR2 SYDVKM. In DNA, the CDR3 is TGTGCCAGCAGCACGGGGTCCTACGAGCAGTACTTC. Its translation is CASSTGSYEQYF.

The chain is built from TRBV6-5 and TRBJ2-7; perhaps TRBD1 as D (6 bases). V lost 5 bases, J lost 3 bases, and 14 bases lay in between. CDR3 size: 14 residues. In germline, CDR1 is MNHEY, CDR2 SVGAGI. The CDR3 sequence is CASSPWTVDYEQYF. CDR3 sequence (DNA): TGTGCCAGCAGTCCCTGGACAGTAGACTACGAGCAGTACTTC.

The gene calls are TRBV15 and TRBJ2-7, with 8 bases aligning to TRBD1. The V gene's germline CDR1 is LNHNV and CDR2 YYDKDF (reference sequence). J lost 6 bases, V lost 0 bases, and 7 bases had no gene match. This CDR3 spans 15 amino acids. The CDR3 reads CATSRDRGRGPEQYF. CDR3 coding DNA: TGTGCCACCAGCAGAGATCGTGGCAGGGGGCCCGAGCAGTACTTC.

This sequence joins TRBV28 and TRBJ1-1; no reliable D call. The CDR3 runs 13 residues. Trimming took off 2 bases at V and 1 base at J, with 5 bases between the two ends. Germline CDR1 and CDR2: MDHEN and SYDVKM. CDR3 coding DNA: TGTGCCAGCAGTTTACCAGGGAACACTGAAGCTTTCTTT. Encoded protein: CASSLPGNTEAFF. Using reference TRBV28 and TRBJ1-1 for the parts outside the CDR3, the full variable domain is DVKVTQSSRYLVKRTGEKVFLECVQDMDHENMFWYRQDPGLGLRLIYFSYDVKMKEKGDIPEGYSVSREKKERFSLILESASTNQTSMYLCASSLPGNTEAFFGQGTRLTVV.

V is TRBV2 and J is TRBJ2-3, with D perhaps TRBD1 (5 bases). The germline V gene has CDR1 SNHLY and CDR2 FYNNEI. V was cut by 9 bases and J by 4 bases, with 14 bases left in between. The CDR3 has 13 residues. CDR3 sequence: CARSYSRADTQYF. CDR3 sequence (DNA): TGTGCCAGGTCATATTCCAGGGCAGATACGCAGTATTTT.

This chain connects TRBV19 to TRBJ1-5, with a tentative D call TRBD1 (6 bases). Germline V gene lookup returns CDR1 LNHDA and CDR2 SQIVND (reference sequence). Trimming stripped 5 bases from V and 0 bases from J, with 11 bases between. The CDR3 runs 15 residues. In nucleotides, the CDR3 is TGTGCCAGTAGTGTCAGGGGATATAGCAATCAGCCCCAGCATTTT. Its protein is CASSVRGYSNQPQHF.

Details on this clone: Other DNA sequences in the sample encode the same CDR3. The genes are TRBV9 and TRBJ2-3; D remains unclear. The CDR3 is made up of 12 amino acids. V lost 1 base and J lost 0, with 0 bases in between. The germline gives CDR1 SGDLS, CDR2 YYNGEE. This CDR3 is CASSVSTDTQYF. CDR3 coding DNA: TGTGCCAGCAGCGTAAGCACAGATACGCAGTATTTT.

CDR3 amino acids: CASTPGRDEQFF. The CDR3 nucleotides read TGTGCCAGCACCCCAGGCCGGGATGAGCAGTTCTTC. The chain is built from TRBV28 and TRBJ2-1; D unresolved. The CDR3 is 12 amino acids. V gave up 7 bases and J gave up 8 bases, with 12 bases separating them. Germline CDR1 and CDR2: MDHEN and SYDVKM.

The CDR3 reads CASSKGSGRGDNQPQHF. CDR3 coding DNA: TGTGCCAGCAGCAAAGGGTCCGGAAGAGGTGACAATCAGCCCCAGCATTTT. This chain links TRBV21-1 with TRBJ1-5. TRBV21-1 is a documented pseudogene. This CDR3 contains 17 residues.

The CDR3 is CAWSRGRGYTEAFF. The CDR3 DNA reads TGTGCCTGGAGCCGCGGACGGGGGTACACTGAAGCTTTCTTT. The genes are TRBV30 and TRBJ1-1; TRBD1 might be the D (5 bases). V dropped 3 bases and J dropped 3 bases, with 14 bases sitting between them. This CDR3 has 14 amino acids. Germline CDR1 GTSNPN, CDR2 SVGIG (reference sequence). Full variable domain (outside the CDR3, taken from reference TRBV30 and TRBJ1-1): SQTIHQWPATLVQPVGSPLSLECTVEGTSNPNLYWYRQAAGRGLQLLFYSVGIGQISSEVPQNLSASRPQDRQFILSSKKLLLSDSGFYLCAWSRGRGYTEAFFGQGTRLTVV.

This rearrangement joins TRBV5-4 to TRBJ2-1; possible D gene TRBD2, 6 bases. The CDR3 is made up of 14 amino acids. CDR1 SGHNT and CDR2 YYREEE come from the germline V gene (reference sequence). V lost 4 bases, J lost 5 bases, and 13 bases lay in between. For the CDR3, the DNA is TGTGCCAGCAGCCCTGGGGGGTCGCACAATGAGCAGTTCTTC. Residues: CASSPGGSHNEQFF.

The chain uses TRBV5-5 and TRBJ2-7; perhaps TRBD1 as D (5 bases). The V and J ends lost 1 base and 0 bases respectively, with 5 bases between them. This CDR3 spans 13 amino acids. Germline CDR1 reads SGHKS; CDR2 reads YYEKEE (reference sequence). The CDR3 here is CASSLTGSYEQYF. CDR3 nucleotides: TGTGCCAGCAGCTTGACAGGCTCCTACGAGCAGTACTTC.

The CDR3 DNA is TGTGCCAGCAGCCGTTGGACTAGGGCAGATACGCAGTATTTT. Amino acid sequence: CASSRWTRADTQYF. This sequence joins TRBV7-2 and TRBJ2-3; TRBD2 matches at 7 bases. This CDR3 region has 14 residues. Trimming removed 5 bases from V and 4 bases from J; junction bases left unmatched: 6. In germline, CDR1 is SGHTA, CDR2 FQGNSA.

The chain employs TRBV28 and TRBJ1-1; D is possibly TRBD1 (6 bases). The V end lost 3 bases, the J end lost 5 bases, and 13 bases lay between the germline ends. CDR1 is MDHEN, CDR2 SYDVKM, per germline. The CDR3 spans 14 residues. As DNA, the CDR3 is TGTGCCAGCAGTTTCCCGGGGGCGCGGACTGAAGCTTTCTTT. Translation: CASSFPGARTEAFF.

CDR3 nucleotides: TGTGCCAGCCCAGATGGGAGACAAACCGACAGGGGGCGCGAAGGCTACACCTTC. Translated: CASPDGRQTDRGREGYTF. This chain links TRBV19 with TRBJ1-2; the match to TRBD1 covers 10 bases. The CDR3 has 18 amino acids. Germline CDR1 and CDR2: LNHDA and SQIVND (reference sequence). Trimming at V came to 9 bases and at J to 8 bases, leaving 24 bases not matched to a gene.

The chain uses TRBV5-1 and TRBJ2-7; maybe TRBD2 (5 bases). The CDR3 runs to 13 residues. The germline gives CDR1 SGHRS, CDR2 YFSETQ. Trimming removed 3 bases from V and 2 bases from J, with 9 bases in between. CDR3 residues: CASSSGTPYEQYF. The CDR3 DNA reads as TGCGCCAGCAGCTCGGGAACCCCCTACGAGCAGTACTTC.

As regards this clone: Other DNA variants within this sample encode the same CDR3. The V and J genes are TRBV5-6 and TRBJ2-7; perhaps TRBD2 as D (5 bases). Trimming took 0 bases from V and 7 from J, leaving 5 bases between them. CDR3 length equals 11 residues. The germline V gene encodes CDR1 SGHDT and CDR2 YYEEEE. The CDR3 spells CASSLAGEQYF. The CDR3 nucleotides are TGTGCCAGCAGCTTGGCGGGGGAGCAGTACTTC. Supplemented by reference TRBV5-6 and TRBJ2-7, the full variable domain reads DAGVTQSPTHLIKTRGQQVTLRCSPKSGHDTVSWYQQALGQGPQFIFQYYEEEERQRGNFPDRFSGHQFPNYSSELNVNALLLGDSALYLCASSLAGEQYFGPGTRLTVT.

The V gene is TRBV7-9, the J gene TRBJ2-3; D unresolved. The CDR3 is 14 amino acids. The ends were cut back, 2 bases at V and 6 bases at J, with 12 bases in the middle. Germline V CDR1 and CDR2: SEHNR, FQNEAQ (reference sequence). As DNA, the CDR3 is TGTGCCAGCAGCTTATTGCGGTTTCGGGATACGCAGTATTTT. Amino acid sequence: CASSLLRFRDTQYF. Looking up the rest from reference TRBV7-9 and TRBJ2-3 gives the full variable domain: DTGVSQNPRHKITKRGQNVTFRCDPISEHNRLYWYRQTLGQGPEFLTYFQNEAQLEKSRLLSDRFSAERPKGSFSTLEIQRTEQGDSAMYLCASSLLRFRDTQYFGPGTRLTVL.

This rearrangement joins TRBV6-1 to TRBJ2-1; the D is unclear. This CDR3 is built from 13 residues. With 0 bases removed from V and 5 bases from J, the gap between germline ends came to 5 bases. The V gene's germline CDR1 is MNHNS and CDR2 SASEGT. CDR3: CASSEAGDNEQFF. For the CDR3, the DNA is TGTGCCAGCAGTGAAGCTGGGGACAATGAGCAGTTCTTC.

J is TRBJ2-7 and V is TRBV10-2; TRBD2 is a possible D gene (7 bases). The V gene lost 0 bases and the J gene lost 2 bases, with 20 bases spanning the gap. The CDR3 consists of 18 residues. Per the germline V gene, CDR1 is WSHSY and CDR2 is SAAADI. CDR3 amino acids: CASSESEGEGGLPYEQYF. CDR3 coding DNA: TGCGCCAGCAGTGAGTCGGAGGGGGAGGGAGGCCTCCCCTACGAGCAGTACTTC.

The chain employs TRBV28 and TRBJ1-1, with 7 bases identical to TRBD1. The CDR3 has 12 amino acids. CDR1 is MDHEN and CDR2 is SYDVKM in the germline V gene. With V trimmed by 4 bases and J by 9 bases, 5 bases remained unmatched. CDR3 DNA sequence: TGTGCCAGCAGTTACAGGGGCCAGAAAGCTTTCTTT. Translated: CASSYRGQKAFF.